This T cell receptor beta chain was identified during a study of sequential checkpoint blockade in melanoma. The CDR3 contains 15 residues. The germline V gene encodes CDR1 SEHNR and CDR2 FQNEAQ (reference sequence). Trimming took 1 base from V and 6 from J; bases not matched to a gene: 5. Sequenced by immunoSEQ multiplex PCR; TCRdb stores in-frame clones only, minus some. The table includes around 25,000 clones, roughly four fifths detected once. This sample's treatment: randomized to nivolumab then ipilimumab (arm A) or the reverse (arm B). Sequences were derived from CD8+ T cells sorted from blood (inferred from file names), sampled from a patient given nivolumab and ipilimumab in sequence. This receptor was identified in a human donor with melanoma. The chain combines TRBV7-9 with TRBJ2-1, with TRBD1 identical over 8 bases. CDR3 coding DNA: TGTGCCAGCAGCTTAGTTGACGGGACAGGCAATGAGCAGTTCTTC. Encoded protein: CASSLVDGTGNEQFF.